This is a list of T cell receptor beta chains from one sample in a study of blood T cell repertoires in COVID-19. Repertoires were generated with immunoSEQ multiplex PCR, while TCRdb's copy carries only in-frame clones and drops some. The sample gives 190,000 or so clones, 90% to 95% of which show up once; 0.76% is in the top ten. The sample comprised peripheral blood. These receptor sequences come from a man aged 25-40 years with COVID-19, enrolled during active disease. CDR3s include the opening cysteine and the closing phenylalanine or tryptophan. Clone size is given for some rows only: seen once, a few or many times, or a class if the clone is expanded.

v_call: TRBV27
clone_size: .
cdr3_aa: CATTDGMGLAYNEQFF

v_call: TRBV27
clone_size: .
cdr3_aa: CASSLLTGAGELFF

v_call: TRBV27
clone_size: .
cdr3_aa: CASSPGTSGRETQYF

v_call: TRBV18
clone_size: .
cdr3_aa: CASSPLSLAGNVETQYF

v_call: TRBV6-5
clone_size: .
cdr3_aa: CASTEFTDTQYF

v_call: TRBV12-3/TRBV12-4
clone_size: .
cdr3_aa: CASTLGSFQPQHF

v_call: TRBV5-1
clone_size: .
cdr3_aa: CASSLVNPGANTGELFF

v_call: TRBV13
clone_size: once
cdr3_aa: CASSSRGSLNTEAFF

v_call: TRBV19
clone_size: .
cdr3_aa: CASSIQQTSGNTIYF

v_call: TRBV2
clone_size: .
cdr3_aa: CASSENRVYGYTF

v_call: TRBV6-5
clone_size: .
cdr3_aa: CASGAPGTGVEAFF

v_call: TRBV12-3/TRBV12-4
clone_size: .
cdr3_aa: CASSLTGEKLFF

v_call: TRBV7-2
clone_size: once
cdr3_aa: CASSSTGVTPLHF

v_call: TRBV30
clone_size: .
cdr3_aa: CAWSVQGASGGTEAFF

v_call: TRBV5-6
clone_size: .
cdr3_aa: CASSRDRAEQYF

v_call: TRBV10-3
clone_size: once
cdr3_aa: CAISADGGNTIYF

v_call: TRBV5-1
clone_size: .
cdr3_aa: CASSFSGTSIRHEQFF

v_call: TRBV5-1
clone_size: .
cdr3_aa: CASSSTTYRYEQYF

v_call: TRBV4-1
clone_size: .
cdr3_aa: CASSQARSSGANVLTF

v_call: TRBV11-2
clone_size: .
cdr3_aa: CASSAAGSNTGELFF

v_call: TRBV7-9
clone_size: few
cdr3_aa: CASSPMAGQGTEAFF

v_call: TRBV2
clone_size: .
cdr3_aa: CASSVGTSDEQFF

v_call: TRBV20-1
clone_size: .
cdr3_aa: CSAPSTDTQYF

v_call: TRBV5-4
clone_size: .
cdr3_aa: CASSPGTKGYTF

v_call: TRBV18
clone_size: .
cdr3_aa: CASSPPARAYEQYF

v_call: TRBV16
clone_size: .
cdr3_aa: CASSQSRSGTGENFGGYTF

v_call: TRBV19
clone_size: .
cdr3_aa: CASSILTGQANTEAFF

v_call: TRBV7-9
clone_size: .
cdr3_aa: CASSLALDGQTPNEKLFF

v_call: TRBV3-1/TRBV3-2
clone_size: .
cdr3_aa: CASSQGGADQPQHF

v_call: TRBV11-2
clone_size: .
cdr3_aa: CASSPRGTGAINQPQHF

v_call: TRBV4-2
clone_size: .
cdr3_aa: CASSQDQGGLAATGELFF

v_call: TRBV10-2
clone_size: .
cdr3_aa: CASSDTLTSGGGRDTQYF

v_call: TRBV11-2
clone_size: once
cdr3_aa: CASSLRTGRNSPLHF

v_call: TRBV10-3
clone_size: .
cdr3_aa: CAISESTGMAETQYF

v_call: TRBV27
clone_size: once
cdr3_aa: CASSLKMVSSYEQYF